Listed here are 8 T cell receptor beta chains from one sample, sequenced in a study of immune cell composition in non-small cell lung cancer. Normal lung was sampled as far from the tumour as possible, at least 3 cm. Assay used: immunoSEQ multiplex PCR; TCRdb lists only in-frame clones, some missing. The repertoire holds around 6,300 clones, with roughly four fifths as singletons. The sequencing input was non-adjacent lung tissue. The origin of the receptors is a human donor with non-small cell lung cancer.

This rearrangement joins TRBV5-1 to TRBJ2-3; 14 positions match TRBD2. The germline CDR1 and CDR2 sequences are SGHRS and YFSETQ. Losses at the gene ends were 0 bases for V and 7 bases for J; bases not matched to a gene: 7. The CDR3 sequence is 17 residues long. The CDR3 DNA sequence: TGCGCCAGCAGCTTGGCATCCGGGACTAGCGGGAGACATACGCAGTATTTT. This sequence encodes CASSLASGTSGRHTQYF.

This clone was recorded a few times. V is TRBV7-8 and J is TRBJ2-2; D not resolved. Germline CDR1 and CDR2: SGHVS and FQNEAQ. With 5 bases removed from V and 6 bases from J, the gap between germline ends came to 4 bases. The CDR3 contains 11 residues. In DNA form, the CDR3 reads TGTGCCAGCAGCCTTCCCGGGGAGCTGTTTTTT. This encodes CASSLPGELFF.

This clone was recorded once. DNA for the CDR3: TGCGCCAGCAGGGGACAGGGGGCCCAGAGCTCCTATAATTCACCCCTCCACTTT. It codes for CASRGQGAQSSYNSPLHF. V gene TRBV10-2 combines with J gene TRBJ1-6, with 12 bases lining up with TRBD1. Germline CDR1 and CDR2: WSHSY and SAAADI. This CDR3 comprises 18 residues. J gave up 0 bases and V 6 bases, and 6 bases lay outside the gene matches.

The J gene is TRBJ2-7, the V gene TRBV6-5; no definite D call. The V gene lost 7 bases and the J gene lost 2 bases, with 12 bases spanning the gap. CDR1 and CDR2 from the germline V gene are MNHEY and SVGAGI. This CDR3 spans 13 amino acids. The CDR3 protein is CASTNSLTYEQYF. The DNA for the CDR3 is TGTGCCAGCACTAATTCCTTGACCTACGAGCAGTACTTC.

The chain employs TRBV5-6 and TRBJ2-3; either TRBD1 or TRBD2 may supply D (5 bases each). Trimming left V 4 bases short and J 0 bases short, with 12 bases between. The length of the CDR3 is 15 residues. Germline values: CDR1 SGHDT, CDR2 YYEEEE. CDR3 nucleotides: TGTGCCAGCAGCCTGGGACCGCGGAGCACAGATACGCAGTATTTT. Translation gives CASSLGPRSTDTQYF.

This sequence joins TRBV7-9 and TRBJ1-3; the D gene is possibly TRBD1 (6 bases). Deletions cut 8 bases from V and 4 bases from J, with 12 bases between. CDR1 SEHNR and CDR2 FQNEAQ come from the germline V gene (reference sequence). This CDR3 has 13 residues. The CDR3 nucleotides are TGTGCCAGCGGCCGGGACACAGGAAACACCATATATTTT. It is translated as CASGRDTGNTIYF.

This clone is categorized as medium-sized. The CDR3 DNA sequence: TGTGCCAGCAGCCGAGGGACTAGCGGGAGTACAGATACGCAGTATTTT. It encodes CASSRGTSGSTDTQYF. J is TRBJ2-3 and V is TRBV7-9; TRBD2 aligns across 14 bases. Per the germline V gene, CDR1 is SEHNR and CDR2 is FQNEAQ (reference sequence). J lost 3 bases, V lost 5 bases, and 4 bases had no gene match. CDR3 size: 16 residues.

The sample holds a few counts of this clone. This chain joins TRBV6-1 and TRBJ2-1; possible D gene TRBD2, 6 bases. From germline, CDR1 is MNHNS and CDR2 SASEGT. With 5 bases removed from V and 8 bases from J, the gap between germline ends came to 13 bases. The length of the CDR3 is 13 residues. Written as DNA, the CDR3 is TGTGCCAGCAGTAGGGACTTTGACGATGAGCAGTTCTTC. Translated, it gives CASSRDFDDEQFF.